This T cell receptor beta chain was sequenced for a study of cytomegalovirus exposure and HLA in healthy donors. Whole-study findings and limits: Reported findings show TCR beta sequences accurately forecast HLA-A and HLA-B alleles in most subjects. In an earlier analysis, about 87% or about 30%: the productive usage of most TCR beta V segments.

Germline V gives CDR1 SNHLY, CDR2 FYNNEI. CDR3 length equals 12 residues. V lost 7 bases and J lost 4, with 10 bases in between. The PCR was carried out with 60 Vbeta primers and 13 Jbeta primers. Clones were sequenced by immunoSEQ multiplex PCR, and TCRdb holds only the in-frame ones, with some missing. The sample has tens of thousands of clones; about 72% are singletons. This clone was seen only a few times. Antigen specificity is unknown. The rearrangement links TRBV2 to TRBJ1-1; D remains ambiguous. Sequenced: PBMCs. The sequence derives from a man aged 45 to 65 in good health and CMV-seropositive. CDR3 DNA sequence: TGTGCCAGCACATCGAGGCGCACTGAAGCTTTCTTT. Amino acid sequence: CASTSRRTEAFF.